One and the same sample provided the 30 T cell receptor beta chains below, sequenced in a study of cytomegalovirus exposure and HLA in healthy donors. TCRdb's copy holds only in-frame clones and misses some; the assay was immunoSEQ multiplex PCR. The data contain over 150,000 clones, 85% of them seen just once; the ten biggest clones take up 16%. Sequenced material: PBMCs. Every receptor here comes from a man aged 18 to 30 in good health and CMV-seropositive.

J is TRBJ2-7 and V is TRBV2; no firm D call. The CDR3 is made up of 13 amino acids. V gave up 7 bases and J gave up 0 bases, with 10 bases separating them. Looked up from germline, CDR1 is SNHLY and CDR2 is FYNNEI. The CDR3 sequence is CASTPPGSYEQYF. In DNA form, the CDR3 reads TGTGCCAGCACCCCCCCAGGCTCCTACGAGCAGTACTTC.

The chain uses TRBV28 and TRBJ2-7, with 11 bases that match TRBD2. Per the germline V gene, CDR1 is MDHEN and CDR2 is SYDVKM. CDR3 length equals 16 residues. Losses at the gene ends were 2 bases for V and 5 bases for J; bases not matched to a gene: 8. The CDR3 nucleotides read TGTGCCAGCAGTTTACCTACTAGCGGGGGAGTCCACGAGCAGTACTTC. Translating gives CASSLPTSGGVHEQYF.

The genes are TRBV6-6 and TRBJ1-2, with D unresolved. The CDR3 runs 13 residues. V was pared by 6 bases and J by 4 bases, with 12 bases between. CDR1 MNHNY and CDR2 SVGAGI come from the germline V gene (reference sequence). As DNA, the CDR3 is TGTGCCAGCAGCCAAGAACAGTCCTATGGCTACACCTTC. Translating gives CASSQEQSYGYTF.

DNA of the CDR3: TGTGCCAGCAGCTTACTGACAGGGGGCACCGGGGAGCTGTTTTTT. Translating gives CASSLLTGGTGELFF. The V call is TRBV5-6, the J call TRBJ2-2, with 9 nucleotides matching TRBD1. The CDR3 spans 15 residues. V lost 2 bases and J lost 4; bases outside the gene matches: 3. Germline CDR1 is SGHDT and CDR2 is YYEEEE.

V and J are TRBV7-6 and TRBJ2-1; TRBD2 matches at 16 bases. Germline trimming cut 1 base from V and 2 bases from J; bases unmatched to any gene: 11. Germline-derived CDR1 and CDR2 are SGHVS and FNYEAQ. CDR3 size: 21 residues. The DNA for the CDR3 is TGTGCCAGCAGCTTAGGGAGTGGGACTAGCGGGAGGGCCAATACCTACAATGAGCAGTTCTTC. Amino acids: CASSLGSGTSGRANTYNEQFF.

DNA of the CDR3: TGTGCCATTGGGACTAGCGGGGAAAACATTCAGTACTTC. Translated: CAIGTSGENIQYF. The chain joins TRBV10-3 to TRBJ2-4; TRBD2 matches 13 bases. The CDR3 has 13 residues. Germline V lookup: CDR1 ENHRY, CDR2 SYGVKD. The V and J ends lost 9 bases and 5 bases, in that order; junction bases with no gene match: 1.

CDR3 nucleotides: TGTGCCAGCAGTTTCTCGGGGAGGTATGAGCAGTTCTTC. Translation: CASSFSGRYEQFF. The chain joins TRBV27 to TRBJ2-1, with a possible D match to TRBD2 (6 bases). CDR1 and CDR2 (germline): MNHEY, SMNVEV (reference sequence). The CDR3 has 13 amino acids. Between the trimmed V and J ends, which lost 3 bases and 8 bases, there was a span of 11 bases.

For this clone: The sample holds other DNA sequences that translate to the same CDR3. The rearrangement uses TRBV18 and TRBJ1-2, with TRBD1 matching 8 bases. Germline V lookup: CDR1 KGHSH, CDR2 LQKENI. V lost 3 bases to trimming and J lost 4 bases; unmatched junction nucleotides: 1. There are 13 residues in the CDR3. The CDR3 nucleotides read TGTGCCAGCTCACCGGACAGGGCCTATGGCTACACCTTC. As protein: CASSPDRAYGYTF.

V is TRBV14 and J is TRBJ2-5, with 15 bases fitting TRBD2. Germline loops: CDR1 SGHDN, CDR2 FVKESK. After removal of 10 bases from V and 12 bases from J, the junction contained 9 bases not matched to a gene. This CDR3 comprises 13 residues. As DNA, the CDR3 is TGTGCCACCGGACTAGCGGGAGGGGTGAGGAAGTACTTC. Its protein is CATGLAGGVRKYF.

This clone came up once. The V gene is TRBV28, the J gene TRBJ1-1, with D uncertain. V lost 7 bases to trimming and J lost 3 bases, with 12 bases between them. Germline CDR1 reads MDHEN; CDR2 reads SYDVKM. This CDR3 is 13 amino acids long. The CDR3 nucleotides read TGTGCCAGCAATACCCCAGGTCACACTGAAGCTTTCTTT. It is translated as CASNTPGHTEAFF.

This chain uses TRBV15 with TRBJ2-3, with TRBD2 as a possible D gene (6 bases). This CDR3 is 18 amino acids long. The V end was cut by 0 bases, the J end by 4 bases, with 20 bases between. Germline V gene lookup returns CDR1 LNHNV and CDR2 YYDKDF (reference sequence). CDR3 protein: CATSRDPGTSPAPDTQYF. The CDR3 DNA reads TGTGCCACCAGCAGAGATCCCGGGACTTCTCCCGCCCCAGATACGCAGTATTTT.

CDR3 sequence (DNA): TGTGCCAGCACAGGTCGAACTGAAGCTTTCTTT. Amino acids: CASTGRTEAFF. The V and J genes are TRBV6-1 and TRBJ1-1; no firm D call. Trimming stripped 7 bases from V and 5 bases from J, with 8 bases between. The CDR3 length is 11 residues. Germline CDR1 and CDR2: MNHNS and SASEGT.

As regards this clone: Other DNA sequences from this sample encode an identical CDR3 as well. This sequence joins TRBV27 and TRBJ2-7; TRBD1 is a possible D gene (6 bases). CDR1 MNHEY and CDR2 SMNVEV come from the germline V gene (reference sequence). V was pared by 3 bases and J by 3 bases, with 15 bases between. This CDR3 has 15 amino acids. The CDR3 reads CASSFKGQGGYEQYF. CDR3 nucleotide sequence: TGTGCCAGCAGTTTCAAAGGGCAAGGGGGCTACGAGCAGTACTTC.

The chain combines TRBV28 with TRBJ2-3; TRBD2 aligns across 13 bases. Losses at the gene ends were 6 bases for V and 5 bases for J; bases not matched to a gene: 17. CDR3 length: 19 residues. CDR1 and CDR2 from the germline V gene are MDHEN and SYDVKM. CDR3 region: CASREGFPGTSGDGDTQYF. As DNA, the CDR3 is TGTGCCAGCAGGGAGGGGTTTCCTGGGACTAGCGGGGATGGAGATACGCAGTATTTT.

The V and J genes are TRBV28 and TRBJ2-1, with D perhaps TRBD2 (7 bases). Per germline, CDR1 MDHEN and CDR2 SYDVKM. Trimming removed 2 bases at V and 7 bases at J, with 18 bases between. This CDR3 region has 16 residues. The DNA of the CDR3 is TGTGCCAGCAGTTTAGGGCGGGGGCTAGCGGAGAATGAGCAGTTCTTC. As protein: CASSLGRGLAENEQFF. The whole variable domain, remainder taken from reference TRBV28 and TRBJ2-1, is DVKVTQSSRYLVKRTGEKVFLECVQDMDHENMFWYRQDPGLGLRLIYFSYDVKMKEKGDIPEGYSVSREKKERFSLILESASTNQTSMYLCASSLGRGLAENEQFFGPGTRLTVL.

The chain recombines TRBV6-1 with TRBJ1-5; unclear D gene. The ends were cut back, 6 bases at V and 6 bases at J, with 15 bases in the middle. The germline CDR1 and CDR2 sequences are MNHNS and SASEGT. CDR3 length equals 14 residues. CDR3: CASSGQIGGQPQHF. DNA for the CDR3: TGTGCCAGCAGCGGCCAGATCGGAGGTCAGCCCCAGCATTTT.

The rearrangement uses TRBV30 and TRBJ2-3, with TRBD2 matching 10 bases. The V and J ends lost 2 bases and 5 bases, in that order; junction bases with no gene match: 4. CDR1 is GTSNPN, CDR2 SVGIG, per germline (reference sequence). This CDR3 is 14 amino acids long. CDR3 region: CAWSRVAGGDTQYF. The DNA of the CDR3 is TGTGCCTGGAGTAGAGTAGCGGGGGGAGATACGCAGTATTTT.

The rearrangement uses TRBV5-5 and TRBJ1-1, with D maybe TRBD1 (5 bases). The length of the CDR3 is 13 residues. Looked up from germline, CDR1 is SGHKS and CDR2 is YYEKEE (reference sequence). The V end lost 2 bases, the J end lost 5 bases, and 10 bases lay between the germline ends. The CDR3 DNA reads as TGTGCCAGCAGCTTTTCCGGGGGGACTGAAGCTTTCTTT. Encoded protein: CASSFSGGTEAFF.

V is TRBV7-2 and J is TRBJ2-1; D is ambiguous. The CDR3 is made up of 13 amino acids. CDR1 and CDR2 (germline): SGHTA, FQGNSA. The V end was cut by 1 base, the J end by 10 bases, with 11 bases between. The CDR3 here is CASSLDWSQEQFF. CDR3 DNA sequence: TGTGCCAGCAGCTTAGATTGGAGTCAGGAGCAGTTCTTC.

This chain connects TRBV9 to TRBJ2-1, with D uncertain. V lost 0 bases, J lost 5 bases, and 15 bases lay in between. CDR1 and CDR2 (germline): SGDLS, YYNGEE. The CDR3 sequence is 16 residues long. The CDR3 DNA reads as TGTGCCAGCAGCGTAGTTGCAAACGGTCCCAACAATGAGCAGTTCTTC. Translating it yields CASSVVANGPNNEQFF.

This chain joins TRBV27 and TRBJ1-2, with TRBD1 matching over 7 bases. The length of the CDR3 is 15 residues. Trimming removed 4 bases from V and 0 bases from J; junction bases left unmatched: 5. Germline CDR1 and CDR2: MNHEY and SMNVEV (reference sequence). In nucleotides, the CDR3 is TGTGCCAGCAGTTCCTACGGACAGGCTAACTATGGCTACACCTTC. Residues: CASSSYGQANYGYTF.

CDR3 nucleotide sequence: TGTGCCAGCAGCGTAGTAAACGGGAACGAAGCTTTCTTT. Amino acids: CASSVVNGNEAFF. V gene TRBV9 combines with J gene TRBJ1-1; D is ambiguous. This CDR3 has 13 residues. V lost 0 bases and J lost 8, with 11 bases in between. Per germline, CDR1 SGDLS and CDR2 YYNGEE.

This clone was counted only a few times. V gene TRBV19 combines with J gene TRBJ2-7; tentative D call: TRBD2 (5 bases). CDR3 size: 13 residues. Looked up from germline, CDR1 is LNHDA and CDR2 is SQIVND (reference sequence). V lost 6 bases to trimming and J lost 1 base, with 10 bases between them. Here the CDR3 reads CASSHGESYEQYF. CDR3 nucleotides: TGTGCCAGTAGCCACGGGGAATCCTACGAGCAGTACTTC.

In its sample, this clone was seen a few times. The V gene is TRBV7-9, the J gene TRBJ2-7, with D possibly TRBD2 on 5 matching bases. V lost 6 bases and J 5 bases, leaving 17 bases between the germline ends. The CDR3 has 14 amino acids. Germline CDR1 SEHNR, CDR2 FQNEAQ (reference sequence). The CDR3 loop reads CASRAIPSNDEQYF. In DNA, the CDR3 is TGTGCCAGCAGAGCGATCCCTAGCAACGACGAGCAGTACTTC.

This clone was detected a few times. The V call is TRBV9, the J call TRBJ2-5, with TRBD1 matching 7 bases. Germline V gives CDR1 SGDLS, CDR2 YYNGEE. Germline trimming cut 2 bases from V and 5 bases from J; bases unmatched to any gene: 9. The CDR3 has 15 residues. CDR3 in DNA: TGTGCCAGCAGCGTCCGCCCAGGGGGAAGGGAGACCCAGTACTTC. It translates to CASSVRPGGRETQYF.

V is TRBV2 and J is TRBJ1-6; D call uncertain. There are 16 residues in the CDR3. Trimming took off 6 bases at V and 8 bases at J, with 20 bases between the two ends. Germline V gene sequence: CDR1 SNHLY, CDR2 FYNNEI. CDR3 loop: CASSASNGGWDSPLHF. In DNA form, the CDR3 reads TGTGCCAGCAGCGCGTCCAACGGAGGATGGGATTCACCCCTCCACTTT.

The chain joins TRBV5-4 to TRBJ2-1; the match to TRBD2 covers 8 bases. The CDR3 has 14 residues. After removal of 3 bases from V and 6 bases from J, the junction contained 5 bases not matched to a gene. Per germline, CDR1 SGHNT and CDR2 YYREEE (reference sequence). The CDR3 loop reads CASSSGLVLNEQFF. The CDR3, as DNA: TGTGCCAGCAGCTCGGGACTAGTCCTCAATGAGCAGTTCTTC. Full variable domain (rest looked up from reference TRBV5-4 and TRBJ2-1): ETGVTQSPTHLIKTRGQQVTLRCSSQSGHNTVSWYQQALGQGPQFIFQYYREEENGRGNFPPRFSGLQFPNYSSELNVNALELDDSALYLCASSSGLVLNEQFFGPGTRLTVL.

The rearrangement links TRBV11-2 to TRBJ1-3; tentative D call: TRBD1 (5 bases). The CDR3 length is 15 residues. The germline V gene has CDR1 SGHAT and CDR2 FQNNGV. V shed 0 bases and J shed 3 bases, with 9 bases lying between them. CDR3 loop: CASSLEPGYGNTIYF. The CDR3 coding sequence is TGTGCCAGCAGCTTAGAGCCAGGGTATGGAAACACCATATATTTT.

J is TRBJ2-3 and V is TRBV6-5; D possibly corresponds to TRBD2 (6 bases). Trimming took 0 bases from V and 1 from J, leaving 11 bases between them. The CDR3 is 16 residues long. In germline, CDR1 is MNHEY, CDR2 SVGAGI. For the CDR3, the DNA is TGTGCCAGCAGTTACTCGATAGCTAGCGGCACAGATACGCAGTATTTT. Its protein product is CASSYSIASGTDTQYF.

This chain joins TRBV7-9 and TRBJ2-2, with 13 bases fitting TRBD2. This CDR3 has 17 residues. CDR1 and CDR2 (germline): SEHNR, FQNEAQ (reference sequence). The J segment lost 0 bases and the V segment lost 5 bases, leaving 3 bases of the junction unmatched. The CDR3 DNA reads as TGTGCCAGCAGCCCCGGGACTAGCGGGGCGAACACCGGGGAGCTGTTTTTT. Its protein is CASSPGTSGANTGELFF.